This T cell receptor (beta chain) stems from a study of identical twins. TCRdb re-called the 5' RACE reads with MiXCR, one entry per CDR3 protein. The table includes roughly 1,500,000 distinct CDR3 sequences, about 30% detected once. Study findings and constraints: It was possible that invariant MAIT and iNKT cells partly confounded the zero-insertion analyses. Cord blood's abundant beta clonotypes had fewer insertions, unlike memory repertoires.

Remarks on this clonotype: Its cognate antigen is unknown. The junction departs from the called germline gene at one end, perhaps through a read error.

Sequencing was performed on cord blood. The origin of this receptor is a newborn girl in good health.

The CDR3 is CACSLLAGTYNEQFF. In DNA form, the CDR3 reads TGTGCCTGCAGTCTCCTAGCGGGGACCTACAATGAGCAGTTCTTC. The V and J genes are TRBV12-3 or TRBV12-4 and TRBJ2-1, with 9 bases matching TRBD2. This CDR3 is built from 15 residues.